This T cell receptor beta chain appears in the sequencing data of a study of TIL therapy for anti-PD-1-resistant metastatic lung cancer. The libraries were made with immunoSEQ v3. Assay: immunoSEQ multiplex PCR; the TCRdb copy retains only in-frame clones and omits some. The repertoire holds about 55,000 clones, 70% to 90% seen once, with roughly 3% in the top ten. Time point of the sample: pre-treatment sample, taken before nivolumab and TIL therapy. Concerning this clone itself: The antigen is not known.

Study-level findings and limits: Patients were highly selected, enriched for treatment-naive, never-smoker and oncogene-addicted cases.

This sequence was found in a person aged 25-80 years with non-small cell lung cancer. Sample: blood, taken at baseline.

CDR3 sequence (DNA): TGTGCCAGCAGCTCTGACAGGGGACCCTACAATGAGCAGTTCTTC. This gives the protein CASSSDRGPYNEQFF. The chain has TRBV6-2 or TRBV6-3 and TRBJ2-1; 8 bases fit TRBD1. CDR1 and CDR2 from the germline V gene are MNHEY and SVGEGT. This CDR3 is 15 amino acids long. V trimming: 6 bases; J trimming: 2 bases; junction bases outside the gene matches: 6.